Listed below are T cell receptor beta chains from one sample, sequenced in a study of blood T cell repertoires in COVID-19. Profiling relied on immunoSEQ multiplex PCR, and the TCRdb table lists in-frame clones only, not all of them. The sample has around 300,000 clones; approximately 91% are singletons. Sequencing was done on a sample of PBMCs or T cells enriched from blood (not recorded which). These receptors were obtained from a woman aged 40-49 years who had recovered from COVID-19. Each CDR3 is given with its conserved first and last residue.

V gene | CDR3 length | CDR3 protein
TRBV3-1/TRBV3-2 | 15 | CASSFYRGTGNTIYF
TRBV5-1 | 15 | CASSFGTGGSDTQYF
TRBV7-2 | 14 | CASSTGTGERPQHF
TRBV5-1 | 16 | CASSPQGGSSYNEQFF
TRBV24-1 | 16 | CATSDSSAGGQNEQFF
TRBV2 | 13 | CASNRGMSFEQYF
TRBV3-1/TRBV3-2 | 15 | CASSHLGGKANTIYF
TRBV18 | 16 | CASSQSPQASNQPQHF
TRBV5-4 | 16 | CASSLGGGQGNYGYTF
TRBV4-1 | 15 | CASSQGQGTNSPLHF
TRBV14 | 14 | CASSQDLGGSGYTF